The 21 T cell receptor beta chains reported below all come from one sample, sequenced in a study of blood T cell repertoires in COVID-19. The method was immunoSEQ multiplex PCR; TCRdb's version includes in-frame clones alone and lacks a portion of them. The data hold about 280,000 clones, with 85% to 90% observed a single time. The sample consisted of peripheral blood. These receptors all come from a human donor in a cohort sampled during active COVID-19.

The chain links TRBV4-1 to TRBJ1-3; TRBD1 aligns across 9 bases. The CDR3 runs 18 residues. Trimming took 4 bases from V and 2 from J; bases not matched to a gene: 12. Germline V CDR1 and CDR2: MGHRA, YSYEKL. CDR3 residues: CASSPQGQGRTAGNTIYF. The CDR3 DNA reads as TGCGCCAGCAGCCCACAGGGACAGGGAAGAACAGCTGGAAACACCATATATTTT.

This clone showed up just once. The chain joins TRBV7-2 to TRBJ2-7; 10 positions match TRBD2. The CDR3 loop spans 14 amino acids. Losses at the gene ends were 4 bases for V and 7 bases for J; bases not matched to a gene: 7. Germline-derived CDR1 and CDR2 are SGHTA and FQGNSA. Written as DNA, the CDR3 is TGTGCCAGCAGCTCTCTAGCGGGGGCCTGGGAGCAGTACTTC. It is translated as CASSSLAGAWEQYF.

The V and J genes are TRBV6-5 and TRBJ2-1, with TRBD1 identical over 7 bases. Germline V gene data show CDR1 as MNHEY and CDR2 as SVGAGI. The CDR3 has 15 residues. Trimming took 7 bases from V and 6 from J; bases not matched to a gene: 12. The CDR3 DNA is TGTGCCAGCAACCCGAGACAGGGATGGGGCAATGAGCAGTTCTTC. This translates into CASNPRQGWGNEQFF.

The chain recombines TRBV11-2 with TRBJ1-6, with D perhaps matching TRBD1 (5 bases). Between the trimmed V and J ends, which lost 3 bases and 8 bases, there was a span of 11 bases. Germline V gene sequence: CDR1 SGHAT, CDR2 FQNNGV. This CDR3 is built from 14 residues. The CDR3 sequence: CASSLGLWDSPLHF. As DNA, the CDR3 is TGTGCCAGCAGCTTGGGACTCTGGGATTCACCCCTCCACTTT.

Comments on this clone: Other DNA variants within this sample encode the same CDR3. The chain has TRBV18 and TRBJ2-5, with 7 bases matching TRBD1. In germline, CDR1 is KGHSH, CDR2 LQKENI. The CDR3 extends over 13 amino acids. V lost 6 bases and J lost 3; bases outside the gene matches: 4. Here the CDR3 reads CASSLGQKETQYF. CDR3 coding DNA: TGTGCCAGCTCCCTGGGACAGAAAGAGACCCAGTACTTC.

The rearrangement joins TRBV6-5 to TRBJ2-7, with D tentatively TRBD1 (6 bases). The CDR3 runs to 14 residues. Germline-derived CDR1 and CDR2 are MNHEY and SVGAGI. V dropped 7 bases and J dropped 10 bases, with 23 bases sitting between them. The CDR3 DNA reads TGTGCCAGCAAAGCGGACAGCCAACACGTCGACCAGTACTTC. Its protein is CASKADSQHVDQYF.

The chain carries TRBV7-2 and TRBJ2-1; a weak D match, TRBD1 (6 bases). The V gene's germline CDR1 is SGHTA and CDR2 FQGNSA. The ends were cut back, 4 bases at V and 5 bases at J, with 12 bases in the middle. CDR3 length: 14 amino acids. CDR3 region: CASSSGDTHNEQFF. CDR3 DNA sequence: TGTGCCAGCAGCTCCGGGGACACCCACAATGAGCAGTTCTTC.

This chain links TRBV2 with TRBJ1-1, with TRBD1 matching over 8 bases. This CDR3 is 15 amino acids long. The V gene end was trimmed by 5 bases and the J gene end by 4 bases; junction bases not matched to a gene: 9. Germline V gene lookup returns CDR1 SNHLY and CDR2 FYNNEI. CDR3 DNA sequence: TGTGCCAGCAGTTCGAGCCAGGGGGCAGGCACTGAAGCTTTCTTT. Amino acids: CASSSSQGAGTEAFF.

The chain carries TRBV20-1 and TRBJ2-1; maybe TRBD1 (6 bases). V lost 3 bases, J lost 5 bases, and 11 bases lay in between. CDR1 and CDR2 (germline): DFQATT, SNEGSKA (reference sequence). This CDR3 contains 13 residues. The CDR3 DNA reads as TGCAGTGCTAGTTTCAACAGGGACAATGAGCAGTTCTTC. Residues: CSASFNRDNEQFF.

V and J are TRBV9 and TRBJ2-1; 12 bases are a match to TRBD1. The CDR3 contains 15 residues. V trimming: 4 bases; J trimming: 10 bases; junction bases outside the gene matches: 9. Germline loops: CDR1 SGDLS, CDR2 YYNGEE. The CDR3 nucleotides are TGTGCCAGCAGCCGCCCGGGACAGGGGGCGTTGGAGCAGTTCTTC. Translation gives CASSRPGQGALEQFF.

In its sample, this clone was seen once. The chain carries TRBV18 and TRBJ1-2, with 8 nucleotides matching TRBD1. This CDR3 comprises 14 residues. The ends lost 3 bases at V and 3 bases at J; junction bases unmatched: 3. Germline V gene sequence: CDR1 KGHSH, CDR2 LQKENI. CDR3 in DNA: TGTGCCAGCTCACCGAAGACAGGGGACTATGGCTACACCTTC. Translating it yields CASSPKTGDYGYTF. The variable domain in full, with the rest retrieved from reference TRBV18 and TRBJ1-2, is NAGVMQNPRHLVRRRGQEARLRCSPMKGHSHVYWYRQLPEEGLKFMVYLQKENIIDESGMPKERFSAEFPKEGPSILRIQQVVRGDSAAYFCASSPKTGDYGYTFGSGTRLTVV.

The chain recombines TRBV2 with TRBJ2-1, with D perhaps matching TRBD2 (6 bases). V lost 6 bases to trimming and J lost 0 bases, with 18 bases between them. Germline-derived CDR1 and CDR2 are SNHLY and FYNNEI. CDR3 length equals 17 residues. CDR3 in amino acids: CASREGGTESSYNEQFF. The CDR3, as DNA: TGTGCCAGCAGGGAGGGTGGGACCGAAAGCTCCTACAATGAGCAGTTCTTC.

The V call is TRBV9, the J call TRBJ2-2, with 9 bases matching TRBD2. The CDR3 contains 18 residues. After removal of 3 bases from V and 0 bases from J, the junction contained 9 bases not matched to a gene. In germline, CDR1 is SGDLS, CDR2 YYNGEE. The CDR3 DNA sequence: TGTGCCAGCAGCGCCTCGGGGGCGGGAGGGGCGAACACCGGGGAGCTGTTTTTT. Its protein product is CASSASGAGGANTGELFF. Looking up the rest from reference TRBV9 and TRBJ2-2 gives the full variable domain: DSGVTQTPKHLITATGQRVTLRCSPRSGDLSVYWYQQSLDQGLQFLIQYYNGEERAKGNILERFSAQQFPDLHSELNLSSLELGDSALYFCASSASGAGGANTGELFFGEGSRLTVL.

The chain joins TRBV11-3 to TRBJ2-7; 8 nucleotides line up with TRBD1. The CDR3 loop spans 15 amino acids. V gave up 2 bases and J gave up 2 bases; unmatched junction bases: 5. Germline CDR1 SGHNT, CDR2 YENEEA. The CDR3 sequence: CASSLRGTGAYEQYF. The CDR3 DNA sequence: TGTGCCAGCAGCTTAAGAGGGACAGGAGCCTACGAGCAGTACTTC. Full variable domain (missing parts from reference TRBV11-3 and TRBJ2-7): EAGVVQSPRYKIIEKKQPVAFWCNPISGHNTLYWYLQNLGQGPELLIRYENEEAVDDSQLPKDRFSAERLKGVDSTLKIQPAELGDSAVYLCASSLRGTGAYEQYFGPGTRLTVT.

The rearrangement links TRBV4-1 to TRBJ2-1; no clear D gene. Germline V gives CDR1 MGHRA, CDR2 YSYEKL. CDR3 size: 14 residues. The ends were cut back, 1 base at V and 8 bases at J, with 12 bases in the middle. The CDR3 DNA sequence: TGCGCCAGCAGCCAAGCCCAGATTCAGGATGAGCAGTTCTTC. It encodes CASSQAQIQDEQFF.

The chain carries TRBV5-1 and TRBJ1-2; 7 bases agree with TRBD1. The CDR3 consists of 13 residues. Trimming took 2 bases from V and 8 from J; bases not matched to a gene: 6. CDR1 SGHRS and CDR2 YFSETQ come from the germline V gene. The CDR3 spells CASSFDGTDGYTF. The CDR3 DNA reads TGCGCCAGCAGCTTCGACGGGACAGACGGCTACACCTTC.

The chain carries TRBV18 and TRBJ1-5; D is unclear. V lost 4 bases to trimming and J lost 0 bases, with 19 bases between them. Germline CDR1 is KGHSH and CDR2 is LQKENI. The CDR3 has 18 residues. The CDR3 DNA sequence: TGTGCCAGCTCACTTAACGGGAGAGGCGGTTATAGCAATCAGCCCCAGCATTTT. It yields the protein CASSLNGRGGYSNQPQHF. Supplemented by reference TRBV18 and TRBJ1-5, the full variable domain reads NAGVMQNPRHLVRRRGQEARLRCSPMKGHSHVYWYRQLPEEGLKFMVYLQKENIIDESGMPKERFSAEFPKEGPSILRIQQVVRGDSAAYFCASSLNGRGGYSNQPQHFGDGTRLSIL.

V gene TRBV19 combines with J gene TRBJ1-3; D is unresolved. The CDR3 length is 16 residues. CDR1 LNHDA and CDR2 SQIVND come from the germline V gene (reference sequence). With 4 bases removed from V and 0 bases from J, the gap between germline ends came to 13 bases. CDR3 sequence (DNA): TGTGCCAGTAGTACTATTAAACCAAGCTCTGGAAACACCATATATTTT. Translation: CASSTIKPSSGNTIYF.

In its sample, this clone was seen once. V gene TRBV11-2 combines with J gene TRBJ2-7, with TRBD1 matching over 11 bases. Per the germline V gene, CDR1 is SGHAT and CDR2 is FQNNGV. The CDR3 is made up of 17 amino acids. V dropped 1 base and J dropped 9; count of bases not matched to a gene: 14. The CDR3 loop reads CASSLVSPGQGVSRQYF. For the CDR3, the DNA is TGTGCCAGCAGCTTAGTCTCCCCGGGACAGGGGGTGAGTAGGCAGTACTTC.

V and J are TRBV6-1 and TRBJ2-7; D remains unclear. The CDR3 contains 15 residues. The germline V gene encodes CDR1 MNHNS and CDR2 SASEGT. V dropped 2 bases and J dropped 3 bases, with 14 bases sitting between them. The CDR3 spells CASSEQLRSLYEQYF. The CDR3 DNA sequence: TGTGCCAGCAGTGAACAACTTAGAAGCCTCTACGAGCAGTACTTC.

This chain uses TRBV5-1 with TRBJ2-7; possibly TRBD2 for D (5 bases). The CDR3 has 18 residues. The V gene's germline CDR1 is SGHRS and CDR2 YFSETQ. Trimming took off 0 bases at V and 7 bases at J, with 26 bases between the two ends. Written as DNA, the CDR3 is TGCGCCAGCAGCTTGGCGCCCGTTTCGGGTTTGGAGGCTAGGGAGCAGTACTTC. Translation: CASSLAPVSGLEAREQYF.